The clone carrying this TCR beta chain was observed a few times. TCRdb itself ran the reads through MiXCR, one entry per CDR3 protein. The sample consists of fewer than 85,000 distinct CDR3 sequences, 4% of them appearing once. CDR3 size: 14 residues. The germline CDR1 and CDR2 sequences are DFQATT and SNEGSKA (reference sequence). Deletions cut 0 bases from V and 5 bases from J, with 12 bases between. The data belong to a study of T cell repertoires in cytomegalovirus infection. V usage is TRBV20-1 and J usage is TRBJ2-3; D uncertain. What was sequenced was PBMCs. This TCR was sampled from a human donor in good health (CMV status not recorded). Some clones in this sample may be carry-over from other donors' samples. The CDR3 DNA reads TGCAGTGCTAGAGACTGGGGTTCCGGAGATACGCAGTATTTT. Its translation is CSARDWGSGDTQYF.